What follows are 8 T cell receptor beta chains derived from one specimen sequenced in a study of cytomegalovirus exposure and HLA in healthy donors. The PCR employed 60 Vbeta primers together with 13 Jbeta primers. Clones were sequenced by immunoSEQ multiplex PCR, and TCRdb holds only the in-frame ones, with some missing. The table includes approximately 260,000 clones, about 93% detected once. The specimen sequenced was PBMCs. Every receptor here comes from a girl aged 2-9 years in good health and CMV-seronegative.

The rearrangement joins TRBV5-1 to TRBJ1-3, with D perhaps TRBD1 (6 bases). Trimming pared 0 bases from V and 0 bases from J, leaving 13 bases between. CDR3 length: 17 residues. Germline-derived CDR1 and CDR2 are SGHRS and YFSETQ. CDR3 residues: CASSLAPQGTSGNTIYF. The CDR3 DNA follows: TGCGCCAGCAGCTTGGCCCCGCAGGGGACCTCTGGAAACACCATATATTTT.

This chain links TRBV30 with TRBJ2-2, with 8 bases matching TRBD2. The V segment lost 2 bases and the J segment 5 bases; nucleotides outside the gene matches: 19. Per germline, CDR1 GTSNPN and CDR2 SVGIG (reference sequence). CDR3 length equals 19 residues. CDR3 in amino acids: CAWSFPPSSQAGETGELFF. The CDR3 region has the DNA TGTGCCTGGAGTTTCCCCCCAAGTAGTCAAGCGGGGGAGACCGGGGAGCTGTTTTTT.

V usage is TRBV5-6 and J usage is TRBJ2-5, with 7 positions matching TRBD1. The CDR3 contains 14 residues. Per the germline V gene, CDR1 is SGHDT and CDR2 is YYEEEE. The V gene end was trimmed by 4 bases and the J gene end by 7 bases; junction bases not matched to a gene: 10. The CDR3 loop is CASSDRTGWGTQYF. CDR3 bases: TGTGCCAGCAGCGATCGGACAGGCTGGGGGACCCAGTACTTC.

In DNA form, the CDR3 reads TGCGCCAGCAGCGGAACACGGGACTTCGTCTACGAGCAGTACTTC. Its translation: CASSGTRDFVYEQYF. V usage is TRBV5-1 and J usage is TRBJ2-5; D perhaps matches TRBD2 (6 bases). The assigned J gene may be wrong: the sequence end matches TRBJ2-7 better. The CDR3 length is 15 residues. Germline CDR1 and CDR2: SGHRS and YFSETQ.

The V gene is TRBV4-1, the J gene TRBJ1-4; no clear D gene. V was shortened by 0 bases and J by 10 bases, with 6 bases between the two germline ends. Per the germline V gene, CDR1 is MGHRA and CDR2 is YSYEKL. CDR3 size: 12 residues. CDR3 sequence: CASSQDRRKLFF. CDR3 DNA: TGCGCCAGCAGCCAAGATAGGAGAAAACTGTTTTTT.

The rearrangement joins TRBV19 to TRBJ2-7; 10 bases line up with TRBD1. The germline CDR1 and CDR2 sequences are LNHDA and SQIVND (reference sequence). The V segment lost 3 bases and the J segment 5 bases; nucleotides outside the gene matches: 7. The CDR3 has 15 amino acids. The CDR3 protein is CASSISRTGGNEQYF. In nucleotides, the CDR3 is TGTGCCAGTAGTATTTCTCGGACAGGGGGAAACGAGCAGTACTTC.

This clone has a single count. V and J are TRBV5-1 and TRBJ2-7, with 9 bases that match TRBD1. Per germline, CDR1 SGHRS and CDR2 YFSETQ. J was trimmed by 4 bases and V by 0 bases; bases with no gene match: 5. The CDR3 consists of 15 residues. For the CDR3, the DNA is TGCGCCAGCAGCTTGGCCGGACAGGGGAAGTACGAGCAGTACTTC. Encoded protein: CASSLAGQGKYEQYF.

The CDR3, as DNA: TGCAGCGCCGGGGGAGCGGGGCCCTACGAGCAGTACTTC. Translation: CSAGGAGPYEQYF. The chain recombines TRBV29-1 with TRBJ2-7; 7 bases fit TRBD2. Germline V gives CDR1 SQVTM, CDR2 ANQGSEA. The CDR3 has 13 amino acids. Losses at the gene ends were 7 bases for V and 2 bases for J; bases not matched to a gene: 8.